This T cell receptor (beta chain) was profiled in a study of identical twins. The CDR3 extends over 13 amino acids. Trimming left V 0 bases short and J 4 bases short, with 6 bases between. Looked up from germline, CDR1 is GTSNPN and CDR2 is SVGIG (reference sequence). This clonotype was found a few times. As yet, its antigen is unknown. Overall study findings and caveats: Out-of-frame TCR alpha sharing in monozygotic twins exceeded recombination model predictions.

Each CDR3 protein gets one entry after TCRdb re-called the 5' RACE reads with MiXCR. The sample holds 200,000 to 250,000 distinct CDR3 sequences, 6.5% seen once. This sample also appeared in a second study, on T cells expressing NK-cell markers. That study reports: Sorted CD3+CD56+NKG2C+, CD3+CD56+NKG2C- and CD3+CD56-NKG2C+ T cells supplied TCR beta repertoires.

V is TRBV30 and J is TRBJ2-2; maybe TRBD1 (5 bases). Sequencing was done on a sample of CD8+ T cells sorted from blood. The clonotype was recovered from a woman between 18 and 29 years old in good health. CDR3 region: CAWSVTGTGELFF. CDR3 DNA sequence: TGTGCCTGGAGTGTAACAGGCACCGGGGAGCTGTTTTTT.